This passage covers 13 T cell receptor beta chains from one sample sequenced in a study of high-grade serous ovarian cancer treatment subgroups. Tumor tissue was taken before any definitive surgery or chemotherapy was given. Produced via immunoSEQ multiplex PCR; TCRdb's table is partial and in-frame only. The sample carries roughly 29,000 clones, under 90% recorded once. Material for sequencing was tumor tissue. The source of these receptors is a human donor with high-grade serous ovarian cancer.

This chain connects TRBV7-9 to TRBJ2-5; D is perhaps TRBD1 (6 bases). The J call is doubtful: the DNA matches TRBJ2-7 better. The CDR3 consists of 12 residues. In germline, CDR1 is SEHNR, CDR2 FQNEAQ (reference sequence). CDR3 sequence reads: CASSFSGDEQYF. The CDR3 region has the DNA TGTGCCAGCAGCTTTTCAGGGGACGAGCAGTACTTC.

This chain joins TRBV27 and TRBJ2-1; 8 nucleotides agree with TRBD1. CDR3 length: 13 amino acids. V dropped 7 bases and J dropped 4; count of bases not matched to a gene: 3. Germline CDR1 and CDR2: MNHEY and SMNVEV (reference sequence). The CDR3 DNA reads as TGTGCCAGCAAGTACAGGGGGTACAATGAGCAGTTCTTC. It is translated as CASKYRGYNEQFF.

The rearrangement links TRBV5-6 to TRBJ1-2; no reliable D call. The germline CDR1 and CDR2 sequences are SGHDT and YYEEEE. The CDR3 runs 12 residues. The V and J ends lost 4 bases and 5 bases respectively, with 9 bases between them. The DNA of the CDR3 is TGTGCCAGCAGCATCCTTGGGTATGGCTACACCTTC. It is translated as CASSILGYGYTF. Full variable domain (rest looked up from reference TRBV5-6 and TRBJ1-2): DAGVTQSPTHLIKTRGQQVTLRCSPKSGHDTVSWYQQALGQGPQFIFQYYEEEERQRGNFPDRFSGHQFPNYSSELNVNALLLGDSALYLCASSILGYGYTFGSGTRLTVV.

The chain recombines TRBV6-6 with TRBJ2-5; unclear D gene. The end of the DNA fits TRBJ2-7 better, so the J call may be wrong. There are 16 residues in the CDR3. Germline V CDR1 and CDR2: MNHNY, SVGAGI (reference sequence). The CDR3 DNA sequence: TGTGCCAGCAGTTACTCTTCCCAATACGGCGGCTACGAGCAGTACTTC. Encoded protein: CASSYSSQYGGYEQYF.

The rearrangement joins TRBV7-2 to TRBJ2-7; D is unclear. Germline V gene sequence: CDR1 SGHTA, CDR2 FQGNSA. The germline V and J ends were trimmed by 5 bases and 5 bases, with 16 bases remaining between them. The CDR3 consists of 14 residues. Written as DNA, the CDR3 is TGTGCCAGCAGCGCTGGGCTGGGGATGAACGAGCAGTACTTC. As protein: CASSAGLGMNEQYF. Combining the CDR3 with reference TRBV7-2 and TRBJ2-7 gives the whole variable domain GAGVSQSPSNKVTEKGKDVELRCDPISGHTALYWYRQSLGQGLEFLIYFQGNSAPDKSGLPSDRFSAERTGGSVSTLTIQRTQQEDSAVYLCASSAGLGMNEQYFGPGTRLTVT.

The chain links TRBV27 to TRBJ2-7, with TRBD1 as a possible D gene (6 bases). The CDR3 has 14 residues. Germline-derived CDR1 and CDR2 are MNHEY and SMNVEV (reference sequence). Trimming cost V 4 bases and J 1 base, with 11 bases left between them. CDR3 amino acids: CASSSKTGSYEQYF. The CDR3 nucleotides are TGTGCCAGCAGTTCAAAGACAGGATCCTACGAGCAGTACTTC.

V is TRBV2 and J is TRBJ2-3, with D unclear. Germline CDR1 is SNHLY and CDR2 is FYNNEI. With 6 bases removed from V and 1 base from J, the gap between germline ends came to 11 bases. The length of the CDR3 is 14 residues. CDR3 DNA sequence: TGTGCCAGCAGATCTGGCCGTGGCACAGATACGCAGTATTTT. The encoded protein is CASRSGRGTDTQYF.

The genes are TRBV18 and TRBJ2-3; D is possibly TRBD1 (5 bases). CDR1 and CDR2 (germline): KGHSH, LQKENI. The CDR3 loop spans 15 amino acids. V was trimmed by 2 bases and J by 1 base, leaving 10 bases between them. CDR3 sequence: CASSPGAVRTDTQYF. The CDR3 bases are TGTGCCAGCTCACCAGGGGCGGTCCGCACAGATACGCAGTATTTT.

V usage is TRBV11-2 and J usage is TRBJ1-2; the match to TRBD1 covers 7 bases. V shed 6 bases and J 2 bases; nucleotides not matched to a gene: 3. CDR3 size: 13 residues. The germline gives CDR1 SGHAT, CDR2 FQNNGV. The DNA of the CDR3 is TGTGCCAGCAGGGGACAGCTAAACTATGGCTACACCTTC. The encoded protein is CASRGQLNYGYTF.

Written as DNA, the CDR3 is TGTGCCAGTAGTACGACAGGGAACACTGAAGCTTTCTTT. It codes for CASSTTGNTEAFF. The V call is TRBV19, the J call TRBJ1-1; D is perhaps TRBD1 (6 bases). The CDR3 length is 13 residues. Germline V gene data show CDR1 as LNHDA and CDR2 as SQIVND (reference sequence). The V end was cut by 4 bases, the J end by 1 base, with 7 bases between.

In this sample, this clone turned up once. The CDR3 region is CASQGNSYEQYF. The CDR3 bases are TGTGCCAGTCAGGGTAACTCCTACGAGCAGTACTTC. This chain uses TRBV6-6 with TRBJ2-7; TRBD1 is a possible D gene (5 bases). V was shortened by 9 bases and J by 0 bases, with 9 bases between the two germline ends. Per germline, CDR1 MNHNY and CDR2 SVGAGI (reference sequence). The CDR3 runs to 12 residues.

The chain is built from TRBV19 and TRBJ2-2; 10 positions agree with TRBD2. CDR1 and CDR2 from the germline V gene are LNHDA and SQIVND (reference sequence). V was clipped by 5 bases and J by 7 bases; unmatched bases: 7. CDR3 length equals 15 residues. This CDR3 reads CASSESGRVGGELFF. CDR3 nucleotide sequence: TGTGCCAGTAGTGAAAGCGGGAGGGTTGGCGGGGAGCTGTTTTTT.

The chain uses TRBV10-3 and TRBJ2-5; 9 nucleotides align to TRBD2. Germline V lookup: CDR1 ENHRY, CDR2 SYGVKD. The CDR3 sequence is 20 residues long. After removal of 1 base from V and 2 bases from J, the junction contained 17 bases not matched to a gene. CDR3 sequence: CAISEFTEFRGLAGQETQYF. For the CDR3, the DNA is TGTGCCATCAGTGAGTTTACGGAGTTTAGGGGTCTAGCGGGACAAGAGACCCAGTACTTC.